This T cell receptor (beta chain) was profiled in a study of cytomegalovirus exposure and HLA in healthy donors. Study observations and caveats: Later, an analysis showed that TCR beta chains associated with HLA were more clonally expanded than others that were equally common. Researchers had no immune exposure information except CMV serostatus available. TCR beta sequences reportedly predicted the HLA-A and HLA-B alleles of most subjects accurately.

For this clone: Its antigen remains unknown.

It was with 60 Vbeta and 13 Jbeta primers that the PCR ran. TCRdb keeps only in-frame clones here, not all; method: immunoSEQ multiplex PCR. The sample includes around 140,000 clones, approximately 80% of them seen just once. V shed 6 bases and J shed 3 bases, with 15 bases lying between them. The V gene's germline CDR1 is SGHRS and CDR2 YFSETQ. This CDR3 spans 14 amino acids. The material sequenced was PBMCs. This TCR came from a man aged 45-60 years in good health and CMV-seronegative. The rearrangement links TRBV5-1 to TRBJ2-5, with D perhaps matching TRBD2 (5 bases). The CDR3 DNA sequence: TGCGCCAGCACCTCGGGTAGCGTTGAAGAGACCCAGTACTTC. Its translation is CASTSGSVEETQYF.